This is a list of T cell receptor beta chains from one sample in a study of regulatory T cells. Data came from immunoSEQ multiplex PCR; TCRdb stores just in-frame clones and leaves some out. The sample has over 30,000 clones; 93% are singletons. Sequenced sample: conventional CD4+ T cells sorted from blood. The receptors stem from a child aged 2 to 15 with CD3G deficiency. The CDR3 runs from the conserved cysteine through the conserved F or W. The D gene is left open where the match is weak.

TRBJ2-5,TRBV28,TRBD2,TGTGCCAGCAGTTTACAAGGGACTAGACGCCGTGAGACCCAGTACTTC,CASSLQGTRRRETQYF
TRBJ2-3,TRBV28,TRBD2,TGTGCCAGCCGCGGAGGGCTAGCGGGAGGGTCAGATACGCAGTATTTT,CASRGGLAGGSDTQYF
TRBJ1-6,TRBV7-9,-,TGTGCCAGCAGCTTAGACACAGATAATTCACCCCTCCACTTT,CASSLDTDNSPLHF
TRBJ2-3,TRBV7-9,TRBD2,TGTGCCAGCAGCTTAGGGGACTACAAAACTAGCACAGATACGCAGTATTTT,CASSLGDYKTSTDTQYF
TRBJ2-7,TRBV28,TRBD2,TGTGCCAGCAGTTTAGTCCCCCCGGGACTAGCGGGCGAGCAGTACTTC,CASSLVPPGLAGEQYF
TRBJ2-3,TRBV5-1,-,TGCGCCAGCAGCTTGGGGCTAGCGAGCACAGATACGCAGTATTTT,CASSLGLASTDTQYF
TRBJ1-1,TRBV6-1,-,TGTGCCAGCAGTGAGTGGGGGGGGAAGGCTTTCTTT,CASSEWGGKAFF
TRBJ2-7,TRBV19,-,TGTGCCAGTAGCACCACGTGGGGGTCAGGCGAGCAGTACTTC,CASSTTWGSGEQYF
TRBJ2-6,TRBV5-1,-,TGCGCCAGCAGCTTGGTAGGGGGGTCTGGGGCCAACGTCCTGACTTTC,CASSLVGGSGANVLTF
TRBJ2-7,TRBV6-5,-,TGTGCCAGCAGTTACAAATTTAGCGACGGAGCCGAGCAGTACTTC,CASSYKFSDGAEQYF
TRBJ2-2,TRBV7-8,-,TGTGCCAGCAGCTTCGCTAGCAGGACAGCGGGGGAGCTGTTTTTT,CASSFASRTAGELFF
TRBJ2-5,TRBV28,-,TGTGCCAGCCAGAGGTATGCAAGCCAAGAGACCCAGTACTTC,CASQRYASQETQYF
TRBJ2-1,TRBV6-1,TRBD2,TGTGCCAGCAGCCGGACTAGCGGGACCTACAATGAGCAGTTCTTC,CASSRTSGTYNEQFF